This T cell receptor (beta chain) is drawn from a study of regulatory T cells in long-lasting Graves disease. Notes on the study in general: Less diverse TCR repertoires were seen in persistent Graves' patients than in newly diagnosed ones. Favoring TRBV28, TRBJ1-2 and TRBJ2-5 was a feature seen in persistent disease.

This clonotype was picked up many times. Its antigen is undetermined. The length of the CDR3 is 17 residues. The J segment lost 2 bases and the V segment lost 1 base, leaving 5 bases of the junction unmatched. Germline V gene lookup returns CDR1 LGHDT and CDR2 YNNKEL (reference sequence). CDR3-region Arm-PCR and iRepertoire HTBI primers produced the TCR beta libraries. TCRdb itself ran the multiplex PCR reads through MiXCR, one entry per CDR3 protein. The data contain 350,000 to 450,000 distinct CDR3 sequences, roughly 12% of them seen just once; the ten biggest clones take up about 20%. Regarding time point: newly diagnosed GD, antithyroid drugs for less than 3 months. PBMC-derived RNA was used for the TCR library. These records were also assigned to another study, of T cells in Graves' hyperthyroidism and ophthalmopathy. Turning to that study: When the TCR CDR3 underwent first-round RT-PCR, the HTBI primer set was used. Ophthalmopathy, as predicted by the model, came a median 6.5 months after the prediction.

This clonotype was obtained from a woman between 18 and 29 years old with Graves disease. The chain has TRBV3-1 and TRBJ2-5, with TRBD2 matching over 12 bases. Here the sequenced sample was peripheral blood mononuclear cells (PBMCs), taken at new diagnosis, from a patient treated with antithyroid drugs. CDR3 protein: CASSQGTSGGPQETQYF. The CDR3 coding sequence is TGTGCCAGCAGCCAAGGCACTAGCGGGGGGCCTCAAGAGACCCAGTACTTC.